This TCR beta chain was identified during a study of T cell changes during pregnancy in multiple sclerosis. Repertoires were generated with immunoSEQ multiplex PCR, while TCRdb's copy carries only in-frame clones and drops some. The sample has 55,000 or so clones, roughly 90% seen once. The source is a female donor in good health, enrolled as a control in a pregnancy study. Sequences were derived from CD4+ T cells from peripheral blood mononuclear cells, sampled after pregnancy.

The CDR3 coding sequence is TGCGCCAGCAGCCGAAACCCTCAGGCCTTTAGCACAGATACGCAGTATTTT. Its translation is CASSRNPQAFSTDTQYF. This chain uses TRBV4-3 with TRBJ2-3, with no clear D. The V and J ends lost 4 bases and 0 bases respectively, with 17 bases between them. Germline CDR1 LGHNA, CDR2 YSLEER. CDR3 size: 17 residues.